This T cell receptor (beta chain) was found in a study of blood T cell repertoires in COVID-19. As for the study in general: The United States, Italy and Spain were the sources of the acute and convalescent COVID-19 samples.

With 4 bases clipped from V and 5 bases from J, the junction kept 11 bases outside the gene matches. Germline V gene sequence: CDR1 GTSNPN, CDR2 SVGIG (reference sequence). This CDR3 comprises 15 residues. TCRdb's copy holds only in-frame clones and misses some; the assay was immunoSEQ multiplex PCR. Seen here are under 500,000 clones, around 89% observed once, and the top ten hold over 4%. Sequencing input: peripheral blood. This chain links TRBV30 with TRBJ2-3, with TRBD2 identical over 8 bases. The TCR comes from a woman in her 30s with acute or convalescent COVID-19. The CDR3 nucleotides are TGTGCCTGGAATAAGTTTACGGGAGGGGAAGATACGCAGTATTTT. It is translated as CAWNKFTGGEDTQYF.